Listed below are T cell receptor beta chains from one sample, sequenced in a study of T cell changes during pregnancy in multiple sclerosis. Libraries were prepared by immunoSEQ multiplex PCR; TCRdb keeps only in-frame clonotypes and omits some of them. In the table there are about 44,000 clones, around 90% of which are singletons. Source: CD4+ T cells from peripheral blood mononuclear cells, taken in the third trimester of pregnancy. Receptor source: a female donor with multiple sclerosis, enrolled in a pregnancy study. Both conserved end residues are part of each CDR3. Clone size is stated in some rows and not others, as once, few, many or a class when expanded.

V gene: TRBV5-1; clone size: NA; CDR3 length: 15; CDR3 protein: CASTLAGPGTDTQYF
V gene: TRBV28; clone size: NA; CDR3 length: 17; CDR3 protein: CASSSASSGRAGGELFF
V gene: TRBV27; clone size: NA; CDR3 length: 17; CDR3 protein: CASSLRLAGYSYNEQFF
V gene: TRBV5-1; clone size: NA; CDR3 length: 15; CDR3 protein: CASSSGQGRNEKLFF
V gene: TRBV9; clone size: NA; CDR3 length: 16; CDR3 protein: CASSPRDRGRSAEQYF
V gene: TRBV7-3; clone size: NA; CDR3 length: 15; CDR3 protein: CASSLTGVITDTQYF
V gene: TRBV20-1; clone size: once; CDR3 length: 10; CDR3 protein: CSAIQETQYF
V gene: TRBV18; clone size: NA; CDR3 length: 18; CDR3 protein: CASSPRGQGLGVNTEAFF
V gene: TRBV5-1; clone size: NA; CDR3 length: 16; CDR3 protein: CASSLGLGASAGELFF
V gene: TRBV11-2; clone size: NA; CDR3 length: 14; CDR3 protein: CASSSGVGNNEQFF
V gene: TRBV6-5; clone size: once; CDR3 length: 15; CDR3 protein: CASSLTSGRTTEQYF
V gene: TRBV19; clone size: NA; CDR3 length: 17; CDR3 protein: CASSIKGRAGVPYEQYF
V gene: TRBV5-1; clone size: once; CDR3 length: 13; CDR3 protein: CASSSGLSYEQYF
V gene: TRBV13; clone size: NA; CDR3 length: 15; CDR3 protein: CASSSLPRGNYEQYF
V gene: TRBV10-3; clone size: NA; CDR3 length: 14; CDR3 protein: CAISSSGNSNEQYF
V gene: TRBV18; clone size: NA; CDR3 length: 16; CDR3 protein: CASSPPKTSGYNEQFF
V gene: TRBV18; clone size: NA; CDR3 length: 13; CDR3 protein: CASSTKENYGYTF
V gene: TRBV5-1; clone size: few; CDR3 length: 15; CDR3 protein: CASSLVGSSGDTQYF
V gene: TRBV7-2; clone size: NA; CDR3 length: 15; CDR3 protein: CASSLGLAGGDTQYF
V gene: TRBV6-6; clone size: NA; CDR3 length: 16; CDR3 protein: CASSLDRGRGGGELFF
V gene: TRBV27; clone size: NA; CDR3 length: 14; CDR3 protein: CASSRQVTSYEQYF
V gene: TRBV7-9; clone size: NA; CDR3 length: 13; CDR3 protein: CASKAGGEETQYF
V gene: TRBV4-1; clone size: NA; CDR3 length: 17; CDR3 protein: CASSLGIGTSGHNEQFF
V gene: TRBV5-1; clone size: NA; CDR3 length: 16; CDR3 protein: CATKKDGGRESNEQFF
V gene: TRBV7-6; clone size: NA; CDR3 length: 16; CDR3 protein: CASSRTSGPTPYEQYF
V gene: TRBV19; clone size: NA; CDR3 length: 16; CDR3 protein: CASSIKGLAGTDTQYF
V gene: TRBV28; clone size: NA; CDR3 length: 17; CDR3 protein: CASSFGSLAVLTGELFF
V gene: TRBV5-1; clone size: NA; CDR3 length: 15; CDR3 protein: CASSLGRGELEKLFF
V gene: TRBV27; clone size: NA; CDR3 length: 14; CDR3 protein: CASSPKQGNTEAFF
V gene: TRBV30; clone size: NA; CDR3 length: 16; CDR3 protein: CAWGGRTGEFGSWQYF
V gene: TRBV7-2; clone size: NA; CDR3 length: 17; CDR3 protein: CASSLMGQGLHTGELFF
V gene: TRBV28; clone size: NA; CDR3 length: 13; CDR3 protein: CALGQGVTGELFF
V gene: TRBV7-9; clone size: NA; CDR3 length: 16; CDR3 protein: CASSPIRTGTTDTQYF
V gene: TRBV27; clone size: NA; CDR3 length: 15; CDR3 protein: CASTSRLRPNTEAFF
V gene: TRBV27; clone size: NA; CDR3 length: 14; CDR3 protein: CASSLNSGIYEQYF
V gene: TRBV30; clone size: NA; CDR3 length: 11; CDR3 protein: CAWNRADTQYF
V gene: TRBV4-1; clone size: NA; CDR3 length: 18; CDR3 protein: CASSPPPTSGRAIHEQYF
V gene: TRBV14; clone size: NA; CDR3 length: 16; CDR3 protein: CASSLPRQVGANVLTF
V gene: TRBV7-2; clone size: NA; CDR3 length: 16; CDR3 protein: CASSFGGPRGYNEQFF
V gene: TRBV5-1; clone size: NA; CDR3 length: 15; CDR3 protein: CASSFGTASNQPQHF
V gene: TRBV18; clone size: NA; CDR3 length: 13; CDR3 protein: CASSLGQKDGYTF